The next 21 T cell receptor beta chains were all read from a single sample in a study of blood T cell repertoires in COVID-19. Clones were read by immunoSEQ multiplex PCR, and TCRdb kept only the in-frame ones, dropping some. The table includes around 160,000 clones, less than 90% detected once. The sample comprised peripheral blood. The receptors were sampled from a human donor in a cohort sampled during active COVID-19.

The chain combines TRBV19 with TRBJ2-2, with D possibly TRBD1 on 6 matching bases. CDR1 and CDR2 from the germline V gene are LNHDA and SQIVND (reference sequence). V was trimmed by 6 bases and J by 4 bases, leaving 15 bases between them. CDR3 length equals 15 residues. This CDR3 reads CASSKGQTFTGELFF. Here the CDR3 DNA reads TGTGCCAGTAGCAAAGGACAGACTTTCACCGGGGAGCTGTTTTTT. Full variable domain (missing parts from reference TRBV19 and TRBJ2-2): DGGITQSPKYLFRKEGQNVTLSCEQNLNHDAMYWYRQDPGQGLRLIYYSQIVNDFQKGDIAEGYSVSREKKESFPLTVTSAQKNPTAFYLCASSKGQTFTGELFFGEGSRLTVL.

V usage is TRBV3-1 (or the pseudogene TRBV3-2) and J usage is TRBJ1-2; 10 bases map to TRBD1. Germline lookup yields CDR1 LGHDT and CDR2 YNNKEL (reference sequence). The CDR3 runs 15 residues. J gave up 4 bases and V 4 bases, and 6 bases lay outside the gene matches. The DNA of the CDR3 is TGTGCCAGCAGCCGAGGGACAGGGGCGGGCTATGGCTACACCTTC. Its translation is CASSRGTGAGYGYTF.

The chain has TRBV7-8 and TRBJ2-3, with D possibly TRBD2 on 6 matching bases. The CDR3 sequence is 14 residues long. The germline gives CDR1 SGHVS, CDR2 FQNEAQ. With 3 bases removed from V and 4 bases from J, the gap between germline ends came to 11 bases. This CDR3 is CASSFAGRPDTQYF. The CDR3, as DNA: TGTGCCAGCAGCTTTGCTGGGAGGCCAGATACGCAGTATTTT.

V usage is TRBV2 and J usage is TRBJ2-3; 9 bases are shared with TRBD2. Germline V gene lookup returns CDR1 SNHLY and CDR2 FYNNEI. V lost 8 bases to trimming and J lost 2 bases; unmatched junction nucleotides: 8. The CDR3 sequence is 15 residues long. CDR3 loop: CASGPSGDLTDTQYF. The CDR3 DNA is TGTGCCAGCGGACCTAGCGGGGACCTCACAGATACGCAGTATTTT.

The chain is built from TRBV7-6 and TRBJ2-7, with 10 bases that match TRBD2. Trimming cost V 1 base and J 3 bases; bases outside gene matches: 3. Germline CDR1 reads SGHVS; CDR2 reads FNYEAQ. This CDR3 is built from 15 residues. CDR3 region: CASSLGAGGFYEQYF. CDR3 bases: TGTGCCAGCAGCTTAGGAGCGGGGGGGTTCTACGAGCAGTACTTC.

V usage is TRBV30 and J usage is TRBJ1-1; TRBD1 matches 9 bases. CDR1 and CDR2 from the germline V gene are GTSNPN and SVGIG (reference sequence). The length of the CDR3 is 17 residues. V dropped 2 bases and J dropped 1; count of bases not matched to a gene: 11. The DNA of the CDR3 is TGTGCCTGGAGTTCTCGAGACAGGGGGAGAAAGAACACTGAAGCTTTCTTT. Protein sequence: CAWSSRDRGRKNTEAFF. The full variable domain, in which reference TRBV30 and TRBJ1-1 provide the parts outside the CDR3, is SQTIHQWPATLVQPVGSPLSLECTVEGTSNPNLYWYRQAAGRGLQLLFYSVGIGQISSEVPQNLSASRPQDRQFILSSKKLLLSDSGFYLCAWSSRDRGRKNTEAFFGQGTRLTVV.

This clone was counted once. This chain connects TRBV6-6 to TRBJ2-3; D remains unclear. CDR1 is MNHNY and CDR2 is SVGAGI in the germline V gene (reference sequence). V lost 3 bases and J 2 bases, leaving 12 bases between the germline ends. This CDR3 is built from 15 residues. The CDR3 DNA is TGTGCCAGCAGTTATCGGCAGGCCGCCACAGATACGCAGTATTTT. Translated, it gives CASSYRQAATDTQYF.

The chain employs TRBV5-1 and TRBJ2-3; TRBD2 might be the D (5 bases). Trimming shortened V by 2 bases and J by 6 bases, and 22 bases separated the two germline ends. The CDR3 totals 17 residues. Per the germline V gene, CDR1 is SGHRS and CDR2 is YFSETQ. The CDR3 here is CASSFLGPAAAGDTQYF. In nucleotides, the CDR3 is TGCGCCAGCAGCTTCCTCGGACCAGCGGCGGCTGGGGATACGCAGTATTTT.

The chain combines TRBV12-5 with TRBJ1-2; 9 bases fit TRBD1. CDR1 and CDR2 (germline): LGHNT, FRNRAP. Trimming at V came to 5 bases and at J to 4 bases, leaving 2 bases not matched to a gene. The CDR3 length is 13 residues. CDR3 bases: TGTGCTAGTGGTGGGGGACAGGGCTATGGCTACACCTTC. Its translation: CASGGGQGYGYTF.

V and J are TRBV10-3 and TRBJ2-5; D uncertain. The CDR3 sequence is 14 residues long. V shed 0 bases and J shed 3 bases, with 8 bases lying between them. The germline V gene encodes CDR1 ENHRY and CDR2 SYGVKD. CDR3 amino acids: CAISESGSEETQYF. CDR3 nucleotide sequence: TGTGCCATCAGTGAGTCGGGCAGTGAAGAGACCCAGTACTTC.

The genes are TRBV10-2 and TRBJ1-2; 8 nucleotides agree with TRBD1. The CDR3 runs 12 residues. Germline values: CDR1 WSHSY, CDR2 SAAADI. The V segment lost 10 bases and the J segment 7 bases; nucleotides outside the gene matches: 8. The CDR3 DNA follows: TGCGCCACAGGACAGGGAGCGGTTGGCTACACCTTC. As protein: CATGQGAVGYTF.

CDR3 loop: CASSGTVQGVNSPLHF. DNA for the CDR3: TGTGCCAGCAGTGGGACAGTACAGGGTGTCAATTCACCCCTCCACTTT. This chain joins TRBV2 and TRBJ1-6; possible D gene TRBD1, 6 bases. The CDR3 spans 16 residues. Looked up from germline, CDR1 is SNHLY and CDR2 is FYNNEI. Trimming left V 4 bases short and J 7 bases short, with 17 bases between.

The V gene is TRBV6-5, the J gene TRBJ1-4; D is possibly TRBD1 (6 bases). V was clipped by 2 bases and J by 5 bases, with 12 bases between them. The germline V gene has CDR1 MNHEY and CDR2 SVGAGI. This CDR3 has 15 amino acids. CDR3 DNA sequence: TGTGCCAGCAGTTACCAGACAGGAATAAATGAAAAACTGTTTTTT. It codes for CASSYQTGINEKLFF.

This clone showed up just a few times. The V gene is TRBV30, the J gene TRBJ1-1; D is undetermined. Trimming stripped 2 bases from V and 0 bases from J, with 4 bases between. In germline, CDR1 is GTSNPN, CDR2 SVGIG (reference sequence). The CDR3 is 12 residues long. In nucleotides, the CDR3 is TGTGCCTGGAGTCGGGTGAACACTGAAGCTTTCTTT. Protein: CAWSRVNTEAFF.

CDR3: CAISEGQGEAFF. In nucleotides, the CDR3 is TGTGCCATCAGTGAGGGACAGGGAGAAGCTTTCTTT. The chain has TRBV10-3 and TRBJ1-1, with 8 positions matching TRBD1. V dropped 2 bases and J dropped 8; count of bases not matched to a gene: 1. The germline gives CDR1 ENHRY, CDR2 SYGVKD. The CDR3 sequence is 12 residues long.

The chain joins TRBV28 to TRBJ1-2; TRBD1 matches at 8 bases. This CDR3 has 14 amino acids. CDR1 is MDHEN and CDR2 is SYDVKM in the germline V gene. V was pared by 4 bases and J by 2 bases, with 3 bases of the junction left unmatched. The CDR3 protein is CASSYAGGNYGYTF. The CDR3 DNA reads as TGTGCCAGCAGTTATGCAGGGGGCAACTATGGCTACACCTTC.

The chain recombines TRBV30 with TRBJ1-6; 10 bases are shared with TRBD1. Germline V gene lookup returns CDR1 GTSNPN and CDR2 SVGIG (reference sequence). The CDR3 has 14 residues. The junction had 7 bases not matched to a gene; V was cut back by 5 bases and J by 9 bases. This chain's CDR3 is CAWAPGQGSSPLHF. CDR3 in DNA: TGTGCCTGGGCCCCGGGACAGGGGAGTTCACCCCTCCACTTT. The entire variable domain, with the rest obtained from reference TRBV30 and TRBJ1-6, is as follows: SQTIHQWPATLVQPVGSPLSLECTVEGTSNPNLYWYRQAAGRGLQLLFYSVGIGQISSEVPQNLSASRPQDRQFILSSKKLLLSDSGFYLCAWAPGQGSSPLHFGNGTRLTVT.

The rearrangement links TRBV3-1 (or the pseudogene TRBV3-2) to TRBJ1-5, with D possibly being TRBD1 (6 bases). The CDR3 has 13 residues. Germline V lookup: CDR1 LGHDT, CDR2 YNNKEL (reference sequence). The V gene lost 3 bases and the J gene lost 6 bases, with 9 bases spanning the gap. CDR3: CASSQPQGQPQHF. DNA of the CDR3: TGTGCCAGCAGCCAGCCACAGGGTCAGCCCCAGCATTTT.

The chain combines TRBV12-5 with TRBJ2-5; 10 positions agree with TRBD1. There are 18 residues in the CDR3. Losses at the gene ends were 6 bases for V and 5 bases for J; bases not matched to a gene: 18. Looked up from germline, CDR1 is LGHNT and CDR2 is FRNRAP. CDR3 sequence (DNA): TGTGCTAGTGGATACTCCGGGACAGGGGCCTACAAGGGGGAGACCCAGTACTTC. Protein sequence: CASGYSGTGAYKGETQYF.

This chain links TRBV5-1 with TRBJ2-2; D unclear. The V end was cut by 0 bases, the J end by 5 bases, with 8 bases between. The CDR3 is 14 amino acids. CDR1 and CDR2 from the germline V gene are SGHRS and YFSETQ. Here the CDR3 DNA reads TGCGCCAGCAGCTTGGGGCAGAGGACCGGGGAGCTGTTTTTT. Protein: CASSLGQRTGELFF.

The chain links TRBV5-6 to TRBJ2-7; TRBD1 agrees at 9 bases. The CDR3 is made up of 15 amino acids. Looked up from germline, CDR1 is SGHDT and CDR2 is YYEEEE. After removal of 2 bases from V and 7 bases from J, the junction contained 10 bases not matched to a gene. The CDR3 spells CASSFGQGRTGEQYF. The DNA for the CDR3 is TGTGCCAGCAGCTTCGGACAGGGGAGGACGGGGGAGCAGTACTTC.